This TCR beta chain was retrieved from a study of blood T cell repertoires in COVID-19. In the original processing: Estimation of nucleated cell counts relied on the amplification of reference gene primers. Assay: immunoSEQ multiplex PCR; the TCRdb copy retains only in-frame clones and omits some. V, J and clone size are those of that table, while D and trimming were read from the DNA. The data contain roughly 200,000 clones, 82% of them seen just once; the ten biggest clones take up around 8%. Germline CDR1 and CDR2: MDHEN and SYDVKM. V was cut by 7 bases and J by 0 bases, with 16 bases left in between. The CDR3 runs to 16 residues.

The chain combines TRBV28 with TRBJ1-5, with D hard to call. Sequenced material: peripheral blood. This TCR was recovered from a woman aged 80 or over with COVID-19, enrolled during active disease. This CDR3 reads CASKRAGEYSNQPQHF. The CDR3 DNA follows: TGTGCCAGCAAGAGGGCAGGAGAGTATAGCAATCAGCCCCAGCATTTT. Complete variable domain (other parts from reference TRBV28 and TRBJ1-5): DVKVTQSSRYLVKRTGEKVFLECVQDMDHENMFWYRQDPGLGLRLIYFSYDVKMKEKGDIPEGYSVSREKKERFSLILESASTNQTSMYLCASKRAGEYSNQPQHFGDGTRLSIL.